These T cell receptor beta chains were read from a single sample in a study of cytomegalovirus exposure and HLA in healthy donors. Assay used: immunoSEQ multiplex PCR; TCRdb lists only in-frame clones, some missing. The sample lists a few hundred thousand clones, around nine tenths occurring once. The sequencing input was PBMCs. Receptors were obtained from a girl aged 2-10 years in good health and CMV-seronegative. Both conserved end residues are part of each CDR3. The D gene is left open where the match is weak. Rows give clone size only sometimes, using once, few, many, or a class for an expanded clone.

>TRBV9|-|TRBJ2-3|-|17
TGTGCCAGCAGCGTAGGACTCAGTAACCCGAACACAGATACGCAGTATTTT
CASSVGLSNPNTDTQYF
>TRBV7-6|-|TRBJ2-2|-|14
TGTGCCAGCAGCTTAAAAGAGGGTTCCGGGGAGCTGTTTTTT
CASSLKEGSGELFF
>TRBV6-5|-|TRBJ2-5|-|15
TGTGCCAGCAGTTACGAACCAGGGGATGGGGAGACCCAGTACTTC
CASSYEPGDGETQYF
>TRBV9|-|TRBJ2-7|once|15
TGTGCCAGCAGCGTGGGGCTGACAGTCTCCTACGAGCAGTACTTC
CASSVGLTVSYEQYF
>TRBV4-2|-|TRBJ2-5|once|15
TGTGCCAGCAGCCAAGAGGTGGGGGGTGGAGAGACCCAGTACTTC
CASSQEVGGGETQYF
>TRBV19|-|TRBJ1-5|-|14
TGTGCCAGCCGACCTCCTCGGACTGGGCAGCCCCAGCATTTT
CASRPPRTGQPQHF
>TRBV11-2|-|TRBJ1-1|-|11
TGTGCCAGCAGCTTCGGTCGTGAAGCTTTCTTT
CASSFGREAFF
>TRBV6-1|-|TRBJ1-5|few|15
TGTGCCAGCAGTGAAGTTTTCAGTAGCAATCAGCCCCAGCATTTT
CASSEVFSSNQPQHF
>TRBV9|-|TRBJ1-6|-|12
TGTGCCAGCAGCCCCGATAATTCACCCCTCCACTTT
CASSPDNSPLHF
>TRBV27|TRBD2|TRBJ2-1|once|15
TGTGCCAGCAGTGCAGCGGGGAGTAGGCGGAATGAGCAGTTCTTC
CASSAAGSRRNEQFF
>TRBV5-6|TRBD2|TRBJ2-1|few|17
TGTGCCAGCAGCTTGGATGGCGGGGGGAACTCCTACAATGAGCAGTTCTTC
CASSLDGGGNSYNEQFF
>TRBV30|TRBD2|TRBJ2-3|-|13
TGTGCCTGGACTAGCGGGAGTTCTGATACGCAGTATTTT
CAWTSGSSDTQYF
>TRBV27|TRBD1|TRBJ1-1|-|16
TGTGCCAGCAGCCTTATCCGGGACAGATCGGACACTGAAGCTTTCTTT
CASSLIRDRSDTEAFF
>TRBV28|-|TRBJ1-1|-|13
TGTGCCAGCAGATACCACAGTGGCACTGAAGCTTTCTTT
CASRYHSGTEAFF
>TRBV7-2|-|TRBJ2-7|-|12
TGTGCCAGCAGCCTATCCGCCTACGAGCAGTACTTC
CASSLSAYEQYF
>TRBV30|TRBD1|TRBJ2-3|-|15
TGTGCCTGGAGGCCGGGACAGGGGGGCACAGATACGCAGTATTTT
CAWRPGQGGTDTQYF
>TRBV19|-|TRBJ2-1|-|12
TGTGCCAGTAGTATCAGCTACAATGAGCAGTTCTTC
CASSISYNEQFF